A single sample gave rise to the 13 T cell receptor beta chains below, sequenced in a study of blood T cell repertoires in COVID-19. Repertoires were generated with immunoSEQ multiplex PCR, while TCRdb's copy carries only in-frame clones and drops some. The sample yields around 120,000 clones, roughly 83% seen once. The source material was peripheral blood. These receptors were obtained from a woman at least 80 years old with acute or convalescent COVID-19.

The gene calls are TRBV9 and TRBJ1-3; possible D gene TRBD1, 6 bases. CDR1 SGDLS and CDR2 YYNGEE come from the germline V gene. Trimming pared 0 bases from V and 0 bases from J, leaving 10 bases between. The CDR3 extends over 16 amino acids. The CDR3, as DNA: TGTGCCAGCAGCGTAGAGGACAGCTACTCTGGAAACACCATATATTTT. It translates to CASSVEDSYSGNTIYF.

This clone was counted once. This sequence joins TRBV30 and TRBJ1-4; TRBD1 aligns across 7 bases. After removal of 7 bases from V and 8 bases from J, the junction contained 7 bases not matched to a gene. The CDR3 covers 12 residues. CDR1 and CDR2 from the germline V gene are GTSNPN and SVGIG (reference sequence). This CDR3 reads CAYTGAGEKLFF. The DNA for the CDR3 is TGTGCCTACACAGGGGCAGGAGAAAAACTGTTTTTT.

The genes are TRBV18 and TRBJ1-1; TRBD1 matches 8 bases. Germline lookup yields CDR1 KGHSH and CDR2 LQKENI. The CDR3 spans 17 residues. V lost 3 bases, J lost 3 bases, and 12 bases stayed unmatched. The chain's CDR3 is CASSPQGRGLGYTEAFF. CDR3 DNA sequence: TGTGCCAGCTCACCCCAGGGCAGGGGGCTCGGATACACTGAAGCTTTCTTT.

The chain recombines TRBV28 with TRBJ1-4; 11 bases line up with TRBD1. In germline, CDR1 is MDHEN, CDR2 SYDVKM. The ends lost 2 bases at V and 7 bases at J; junction bases unmatched: 6. The CDR3 is 16 amino acids. The CDR3 loop reads CASSLAGQGASEKLFF. The CDR3 region has the DNA TGTGCCAGCAGTTTAGCCGGACAGGGGGCGAGTGAAAAACTGTTTTTT.

V gene TRBV5-1 combines with J gene TRBJ2-1; 9 bases match TRBD2. The trim removed 3 bases at V and 0 bases at J, leaving 19 bases unmatched. The CDR3 is made up of 21 amino acids. CDR1 is SGHRS, CDR2 YFSETQ, per germline. The CDR3 DNA sequence: TGCGCCAGCAGCTCGGCGGGCGGGACTCGCGGGGGGGTCAGCTCCTACAATGAGCAGTTCTTC. Amino acids: CASSSAGGTRGGVSSYNEQFF.

This chain links TRBV30 with TRBJ1-6; D ambiguous. The germline CDR1 and CDR2 sequences are GTSNPN and SVGIG (reference sequence). The CDR3 loop spans 14 amino acids. V shed 1 base and J shed 7 bases, with 11 bases lying between them. CDR3: CAWSGRGSNSPLHF. The CDR3 nucleotides are TGTGCCTGGAGTGGTCGGGGTTCAAATTCACCCCTCCACTTT.

The rearrangement uses TRBV27 and TRBJ2-1; 10 nucleotides align to TRBD1. Germline V lookup: CDR1 MNHEY, CDR2 SMNVEV (reference sequence). The CDR3 is 18 amino acids. Trimming took 1 base from V and 7 from J; bases not matched to a gene: 13. As DNA, the CDR3 is TGTGCCAGCAGTTTATTGGCCCTCGGGACAGGGGATTTGAATGAGCAGTTCTTC. It encodes CASSLLALGTGDLNEQFF.

A word on this clone: Other DNA sequences of this sample code for an identical CDR3. V is TRBV30 and J is TRBJ1-2; D remains unclear. Trimming stripped 0 bases from V and 6 bases from J, with 8 bases between. Germline V lookup: CDR1 GTSNPN, CDR2 SVGIG (reference sequence). This CDR3 spans 12 amino acids. This CDR3 reads CAWSVGGHGYTF. The DNA of the CDR3 is TGTGCCTGGAGTGTGGGCGGGCATGGCTACACCTTC.

The rearrangement joins TRBV27 to TRBJ2-2, with D perhaps TRBD1 (5 bases). Looked up from germline, CDR1 is MNHEY and CDR2 is SMNVEV (reference sequence). CDR3 length: 15 amino acids. Trimming left V 5 bases short and J 0 bases short, with 10 bases between. The CDR3 is CASSRQYANTGELFF. The CDR3 nucleotides read TGTGCCAGCAGTCGACAGTATGCGAACACCGGGGAGCTGTTTTTT.

The genes are TRBV3-1 (or the pseudogene TRBV3-2) and TRBJ1-3, with 7 bases that match TRBD1. This CDR3 spans 21 amino acids. The V and J ends lost 4 bases and 3 bases, in that order; junction bases with no gene match: 24. Germline-derived CDR1 and CDR2 are LGHDT and YNNKEL (reference sequence). The CDR3 region has the DNA TGTGCCAGCAGCCGACTTAGCCTTTTTACAGGGGAGTCGAGTGGTGGAAACACCATATATTTT. Translating gives CASSRLSLFTGESSGGNTIYF.

This clone was detected once. The chain employs TRBV7-2 and TRBJ1-2; 9 nucleotides agree with TRBD1. The V gene's germline CDR1 is SGHTA and CDR2 FQGNSA. The CDR3 loop spans 13 amino acids. V dropped 5 bases and J dropped 8; count of bases not matched to a gene: 6. CDR3 in amino acids: CASSPWTGEGYTF. The CDR3 nucleotides are TGTGCCAGCAGCCCCTGGACAGGGGAAGGCTACACCTTC. Combining the CDR3 with reference TRBV7-2 and TRBJ1-2 gives the whole variable domain GAGVSQSPSNKVTEKGKDVELRCDPISGHTALYWYRQSLGQGLEFLIYFQGNSAPDKSGLPSDRFSAERTGGSVSTLTIQRTQQEDSAVYLCASSPWTGEGYTFGSGTRLTVV.

The chain recombines TRBV6-6 with TRBJ1-2, with D perhaps TRBD1 (5 bases). The CDR3 is 14 amino acids. Looked up from germline, CDR1 is MNHNY and CDR2 is SVGAGI (reference sequence). Trimming pared 8 bases from V and 0 bases from J, leaving 13 bases between. The DNA of the CDR3 is TGTGCCAGCCGCGGGACGGGAGCTAACTATGGCTACACCTTC. Residues: CASRGTGANYGYTF.

The chain is built from TRBV19 and TRBJ1-3, with D maybe TRBD1 (5 bases). CDR1 LNHDA and CDR2 SQIVND come from the germline V gene (reference sequence). Deletions cut 3 bases from V and 7 bases from J, with 13 bases between. This CDR3 has 14 amino acids. CDR3 coding DNA: TGTGCCAGTAGTATGGAGGGGATGGGTAACACCATATATTTT. Amino acid sequence: CASSMEGMGNTIYF.